These 12 T cell receptor beta chains were sequenced from one sample in a study of CD8 T cells in Susac syndrome. RNA, at about 0.5 to 1 ug, was reverse transcribed with random hexamers. TCRdb called the immunoSEQ multiplex PCR reads again in MiXCR, with one record for every CDR3 protein. The profile covers 50,000 or so distinct CDR3 sequences, with 93% appearing a single time and about 0.54% taken by the ten largest. Specimen: CD8+ T cells from PBMCs. The receptor source for this set is a human donor with multiple sclerosis.

In this sample, this clonotype turned up once. V usage is TRBV6-5 and J usage is TRBJ1-5, with D uncertain. V gave up 2 bases and J gave up 1 base, with 3 bases separating them. In germline, CDR1 is MNHEY, CDR2 SVGAGI. CDR3 length equals 13 residues. DNA for the CDR3: TGTGCCAGCAGTTACAGGAGCAATCAGCCCCAGCATTTT. It is translated as CASSYRSNQPQHF.

The V and J genes are TRBV20-1 and TRBJ2-3; a weak D match, TRBD2 (6 bases). The CDR3 has 16 residues. From germline, CDR1 is DFQATT and CDR2 SNEGSKA (reference sequence). Trimming left V 4 bases short and J 2 bases short, with 19 bases between. The CDR3 region is CSAKTLTGDPTDTQYF. CDR3 coding DNA: TGCAGTGCTAAAACTTTGACGGGGGACCCCACAGATACGCAGTATTTT.

This clonotype was picked up one time. The chain joins TRBV7-9 to TRBJ2-2, with 7 bases lining up with TRBD1. CDR1 SEHNR and CDR2 FQNEAQ come from the germline V gene (reference sequence). The CDR3 contains 15 residues. The J segment lost 4 bases and the V segment lost 4 bases, leaving 6 bases of the junction unmatched. CDR3 residues: CASSYGQVITGELFF. In nucleotides, the CDR3 is TGTGCCAGCAGCTACGGACAGGTGATCACCGGGGAGCTGTTTTTT.

This chain connects TRBV6-1 to TRBJ2-3, with a tentative D call TRBD1 (5 bases). The CDR3 length is 15 residues. From germline, CDR1 is MNHNS and CDR2 SASEGT. V was cut by 6 bases and J by 4 bases, with 17 bases left in between. This CDR3 is CASSQVRVGSDTQYF. Written as DNA, the CDR3 is TGTGCCAGCAGCCAAGTCAGGGTTGGGTCAGATACGCAGTATTTT.

A single count supports this clonotype. The chain recombines TRBV4-3 with TRBJ2-7; D tentatively fits TRBD1 or TRBD2 (5 bases each). The V gene's germline CDR1 is LGHNA and CDR2 YSLEER. Deletions cut 1 base from V and 0 bases from J, with 7 bases between. CDR3 length: 14 residues. CDR3 coding DNA: TGCGCCAGCAGCCAAGCGAGGGGCTCCTACGAGCAGTACTTC. Its translation: CASSQARGSYEQYF.

This sequence joins TRBV4-3 and TRBJ2-1; 10 bases fit TRBD2. The length of the CDR3 is 18 residues. Germline CDR1 reads LGHNA; CDR2 reads YSLEER. V was clipped by 0 bases and J by 4 bases; unmatched bases: 9. The CDR3 DNA sequence: TGCGCCAGCAGCCAAGACCCCTTTAGCGGGGGGTTATACAATGAGCAGTTCTTC. Translation gives CASSQDPFSGGLYNEQFF.

The chain recombines TRBV10-3 with TRBJ1-2; D possibly corresponds to TRBD1 (6 bases). Germline values: CDR1 ENHRY, CDR2 SYGVKD. V lost 7 bases and J 4 bases, leaving 19 bases between the germline ends. This CDR3 is built from 15 residues. The CDR3 DNA reads as TGTGCCATCACCGAGGGAGGACAGTCCTTCTATGGCTACACCTTC. It codes for CAITEGGQSFYGYTF.

V is TRBV29-1 and J is TRBJ1-1; no definite D call. CDR1 SQVTM and CDR2 ANQGSEA come from the germline V gene. This CDR3 has 12 amino acids. V shed 1 base and J shed 0 bases, with 3 bases lying between them. CDR3 loop: CSVEGVNTEAFF. The CDR3 DNA follows: TGCAGCGTTGAAGGTGTGAACACTGAAGCTTTCTTT.

The DNA for the CDR3 is TGCGCCAGCAGCCAACACCCGGGGGGTCGGCCCTACAATGAGCAGTTCTTC. Amino acids: CASSQHPGGRPYNEQFF. This chain links TRBV4-1 with TRBJ2-1; 7 nucleotides match TRBD2. Germline loops: CDR1 MGHRA, CDR2 YSYEKL. The length of the CDR3 is 17 residues. The V gene end was trimmed by 2 bases and the J gene end by 2 bases; junction bases not matched to a gene: 9.

The chain employs TRBV15 and TRBJ1-5; tentative D call: TRBD1 (5 bases). Germline V gene sequence: CDR1 LNHNV, CDR2 YYDKDF (reference sequence). V gave up 0 bases and J gave up 0 bases, with 9 bases separating them. The CDR3 loop spans 16 amino acids. The CDR3 DNA reads TGTGCCACCAGCAGAGATGGGGGGTCTAGCAATCAGCCCCAGCATTTT. Translating gives CATSRDGGSSNQPQHF. The full variable domain, with the rest looked up from reference TRBV15 and TRBJ1-5, is DAMVIQNPRYQVTQFGKPVTLSCSQTLNHNVMYWYQQKSSQAPKLLFHYYDKDFNNEADTPDNFQSRRPNTSFCFLDIRSPGLGDTAMYLCATSRDGGSSNQPQHFGDGTRLSIL.

The chain joins TRBV12-3 or TRBV12-4 to TRBJ2-2; 9 bases are a match to TRBD2. After removal of 6 bases from V and 5 bases from J, the junction contained 1 base not matched to a gene. The CDR3 covers 13 residues. CDR3 sequence reads: CASRAGGTGELFF. CDR3 bases: TGTGCCAGCAGAGCGGGGGGTACCGGGGAGCTGTTTTTT.

The chain recombines TRBV7-6 with TRBJ2-7; the match to TRBD1 covers 7 bases. The length of the CDR3 is 16 residues. J lost 5 bases, V lost 1 base, and 11 bases had no gene match. Per germline, CDR1 SGHVS and CDR2 FNYEAQ. The CDR3 DNA follows: TGTGCCAGCAGCTTAGACGGTACCGGGACAGTGAACGAGCAGTACTTC. As protein: CASSLDGTGTVNEQYF.